This T cell receptor beta chain was profiled in a study of blood T cell repertoires in COVID-19. Here immunoSEQ multiplex PCR was the method, and the copy in TCRdb shows in-frame clones only, minus some. The table lists 200,000 to 300,000 clones, more than 80% of them singletons, with approximately 4% in the top ten. The CDR3 covers 19 residues. With 5 bases clipped from V and 0 bases from J, the junction kept 14 bases outside the gene matches. Looked up from germline, CDR1 is SGHAT and CDR2 is FQNNGV. The receptor was isolated from a woman in her 40s with acute or convalescent COVID-19. The chain joins TRBV11-2 to TRBJ2-4; 9 bases fit TRBD2. Sample: peripheral blood. CDR3 region: CASSTLRSGGLTAKNIQYF. In DNA, the CDR3 is TGTGCCAGCAGCACTCTGCGTAGCGGGGGACTGACAGCCAAAAACATTCAGTACTTC.